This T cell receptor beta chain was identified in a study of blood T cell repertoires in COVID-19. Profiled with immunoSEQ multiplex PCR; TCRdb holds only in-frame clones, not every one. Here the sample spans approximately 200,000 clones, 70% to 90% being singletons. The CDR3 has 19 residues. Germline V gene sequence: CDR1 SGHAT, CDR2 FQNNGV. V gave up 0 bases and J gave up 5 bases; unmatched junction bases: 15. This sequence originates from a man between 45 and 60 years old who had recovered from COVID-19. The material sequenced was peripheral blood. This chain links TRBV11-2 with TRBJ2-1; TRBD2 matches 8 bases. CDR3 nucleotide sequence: TGTGCCAGCAGCTTAGATCCCTCATCCTTAGCGGGAATTAACAATGAGCAGTTCTTC. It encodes CASSLDPSSLAGINNEQFF.